This T cell receptor beta chain was captured by sequencing in a study of human T cells and chemical hapten exposure. The study, taken as a whole, reports: More PT1 expanded TCRs went with higher patch test scores.

As for time point: pre-sensitization, week 0. Treatment specified: therapeutic diphenylcyclopropenone sensitization with weekly scalp DPC. Comment on this clonotype: Its cognate antigen is unknown.

TCRdb processed the RACE reads anew with MiXCR; each CDR3 protein has one entry. There are roughly 100,000 distinct CDR3 sequences in the sample; around 12% occur only once, and 1.5% to 2% lies in the top ten. V shed 2 bases and J 6 bases; nucleotides not matched to a gene: 3. This CDR3 region has 14 residues. The germline CDR1 and CDR2 sequences are MDHEN and SYDVKM. The chain combines TRBV28 with TRBJ2-7; 11 nucleotides match TRBD2. Source: whole blood, taken in connection with sensitization to the hapten diphenylcyclopropenone (DPC). The TCR originated in a woman aged 45-60 years with alopecia areata. Some clones in this sample may be carry-over from other donors' samples. The CDR3 reads CASSLRLAGIEQYF. The CDR3 DNA is TGTGCCAGCAGTTTAAGACTAGCGGGGATCGAGCAGTACTTC.